This TCR beta chain was identified during a study of cytomegalovirus exposure and HLA in healthy donors. V trimming: 3 bases; J trimming: 6 bases; junction bases outside the gene matches: 14. The CDR3 totals 18 residues. CDR1 and CDR2 (germline): SGHAT, FQNNGV. Study-level results: A later analysis by the authors found several of the most significant clusters apparently linked to common viral pathogens.

This clone was counted a few times. What it recognizes is unknown. In the PCR, 60 Vbeta and 13 Jbeta primers were used. TCRdb keeps only in-frame clones here, not all; method: immunoSEQ multiplex PCR. The sample lists around 100,000 clones, approximately 80% occurring once. Sequenced input: PBMCs. The sequence was obtained from a woman aged 18-29 years in good health and CMV-seropositive. The chain uses TRBV11-2 and TRBJ2-7, with 13 bases fitting TRBD2. The CDR3 here is CASSLGTSGRASTPEQYF. DNA of the CDR3: TGTGCCAGCAGCTTGGGAACTAGCGGGAGGGCCTCAACTCCCGAGCAGTACTTC.